This T cell receptor (beta chain) emerged from a study of blood T cell repertoires in COVID-19 (dated by TCRdb to the early 2020s). Background for the entire study: The collaborator samples originated in the United States, Italy and Spain and spanned the acute and convalescent phases of COVID-19. HLA class I and class II types, where available, came from metadata supplied by the sample provider rather than from assay-based typing. A de-identified subject ID, COVID-19 status, age in years and sex were almost always included in the sample metadata. A freely available public database, intended as a resource for researchers studying the immune response to SARS-CoV-2, is where the repertoires were released. The material from the prospective study consisted of cDNA or gDNA derived from T cells, B-cell-depleted T cells, or PBMCs. The samples were drawn from the first 160 participants of the ongoing ImmuneRACE study and from 1,254 subjects provided by 6 global collaborators. Subjects who had been exposed to COVID-19, were actively infected with it, or had recovered from it provided the deeply sampled blood TCRbeta repertoires that made up the dataset.

To note about this clone: The specificity of this receptor is unknown. No per-base quality is available; no much larger clone lies one base away.

TCRbeta CDR3 regions were amplified from genomic DNA using the immunoSEQ Assay, a bias-controlled multiplex PCR. In the authors' own workflow: Within the assay, amplification of reference gene primers was used to estimate how many nucleated cells each sample contained. To quantify the absolute abundance of each unique TCRbeta CDR3 rearrangement, sequence reads were collapsed and filtered. Productive Simpson clonality was computed per sample as the square root of Simpson's diversity index over productive rearrangements. TCRdb holds this immuneACCESS table with in-frame rearrangements only. Some clones are missing; in checked studies, unresolved V genes explain under half, and the rest has no known cause. V and J calls plus clone size are reproduced from that table; the DNA served to infer D and trimming. For this sample there are 250,000 or so clones; 75% to 85% appear just once. The ten largest clones take up roughly 5.5% of the sample.

The CDR3 runs 13 residues from the cysteine to the phenylalanine. Only CDR3 DNA remains: 39 bases, in frame from the first base. V is shortened by 4 bases, J by 6 bases, and the region joining them spans 12 bases. According to the germline V gene, CDR1 reads MGHRA and CDR2 reads YSYEKL. Collaborating institutions collected whole blood in K2EDTA tubes following their own protocols. For TCRbeta analysis, collaborators shipped samples as frozen whole blood, isolated PBMCs, or DNA extracted from either of those sample types. What the authors observed across the whole study: The quantity of clinical and demographic metadata differed by source and by participant and was supplied without curation.

This receptor was obtained from a human donor in a cohort sampled during active COVID-19. The rearranged segments are TRBV4-1 and TRBJ1-2, and perhaps TRBD1 as D gene, on 6 matching bases. Source material: peripheral blood. Here is the DNA: TGCGCCAGCAGCCTCGTACAGGGCGATGGCTACACCTTC. Its product reads: CASSLVQGDGYTF.